This passage covers 25 T cell receptor beta chains from one sample sequenced in a study of cytomegalovirus exposure and HLA in healthy donors. Researchers ran the PCR with 60 Vbeta and 13 Jbeta primers. Assay: immunoSEQ multiplex PCR; the TCRdb copy retains only in-frame clones and omits some. Of some 98,000 clones listed, 55% to 75% are singletons. The sequencing sample was made of PBMCs. The receptors here all came from a man between 50 and 59 years old in good health and CMV-seronegative.

The V and J genes are TRBV5-8 and TRBJ1-5; unclear D gene. The germline V gene encodes CDR1 SGHTS and CDR2 YDEGEE. This CDR3 contains 12 residues. V lost 2 bases and J lost 7, with 7 bases in between. The CDR3 sequence is CASSFRGQPQHF. The CDR3 DNA follows: TGTGCCAGCAGCTTTCGGGGACAGCCCCAGCATTTT.

This rearrangement joins TRBV10-3 to TRBJ2-7; D possibly corresponds to TRBD2 (7 bases). The CDR3 contains 13 residues. V lost 6 bases and J lost 7, with 16 bases in between. Germline V gene sequence: CDR1 ENHRY, CDR2 SYGVKD. CDR3 loop: CAIRGGVGYEQYF. Written as DNA, the CDR3 is TGTGCCATCAGAGGGGGGGTGGGGTATGAGCAGTACTTC.

The chain employs TRBV19 and TRBJ2-1; 7 nucleotides match TRBD2. CDR3 size: 15 residues. CDR1 is LNHDA and CDR2 is SQIVND in the germline V gene (reference sequence). Unmatched junction bases numbered 7, after V lost 2 bases and J lost 6 bases. The CDR3 loop reads CASSILAEAFNEQFF. The CDR3 bases are TGTGCCAGTAGTATACTAGCGGAGGCCTTCAATGAGCAGTTCTTC.

The rearrangement uses TRBV6-1 and TRBJ2-2; D ambiguous. From germline, CDR1 is MNHNS and CDR2 SASEGT. V lost 2 bases and J lost 4, with 5 bases in between. The length of the CDR3 is 13 residues. The CDR3 loop reads CASSESLTGELFF. The CDR3 DNA follows: TGTGCCAGCAGTGAATCCCTCACCGGGGAGCTGTTTTTT.

Here the CDR3 reads CASSQIGFGQGNSGANVLTF. CDR3 nucleotides: TGTGCCAGCTCACAAATCGGGTTCGGACAGGGAAACTCTGGGGCCAACGTCCTGACTTTC. The chain is built from TRBV18 and TRBJ2-6; 8 bases are shared with TRBD1. CDR1 and CDR2 (germline): KGHSH, LQKENI. This CDR3 spans 20 amino acids. V lost 4 bases, J lost 0 bases, and 14 bases stayed unmatched.

This clone was seen a single time. The V call is TRBV10-2, the J call TRBJ1-2; no clear D gene. This CDR3 spans 15 amino acids. Trimming removed 7 bases at V and 3 bases at J, with 18 bases between. The V gene's germline CDR1 is WSHSY and CDR2 SAAADI. CDR3: CASTSRERADYGYTF. The CDR3 bases are TGCGCCAGCACTTCGAGGGAGAGGGCGGACTATGGCTACACCTTC.

V is TRBV6-5 and J is TRBJ1-1, with TRBD1 matching over 8 bases. Germline-derived CDR1 and CDR2 are MNHEY and SVGAGI. After removal of 6 bases from V and 5 bases from J, the junction contained 8 bases not matched to a gene. The CDR3 runs 14 residues. The CDR3 coding sequence is TGTGCCAGCAGCGTGGACAGGGAAAGAACTGAAGCTTTCTTT. Protein product: CASSVDRERTEAFF.

The chain carries TRBV5-6 and TRBJ2-2; 8 bases are shared with TRBD2. V was clipped by 1 base and J by 4 bases; unmatched bases: 6. Germline V gene data show CDR1 as SGHDT and CDR2 as YYEEEE. The CDR3 has 16 amino acids. The CDR3 DNA reads as TGTGCCAGCAGCTTGATCCCGGGAGGGGGCACCGGGGAGCTGTTTTTT. It yields the protein CASSLIPGGGTGELFF.

This chain joins TRBV25-1 and TRBJ1-1, with TRBD1 identical over 8 bases. The germline gives CDR1 MGHDK, CDR2 SYGVNS. Unmatched junction bases numbered 11, after V lost 6 bases and J lost 5 bases. CDR3 length equals 15 residues. CDR3 region: CASSGEHRGRTEAFF. CDR3 bases: TGTGCCAGCAGCGGAGAACACAGGGGGAGGACTGAAGCTTTCTTT.

The sample holds one count of this clone. The chain links TRBV9 to TRBJ2-3; 14 nucleotides match TRBD2. Germline CDR1 SGDLS, CDR2 YYNGEE. The CDR3 extends over 17 amino acids. Trimming took 3 bases from V and 3 from J; bases not matched to a gene: 6. CDR3 protein: CASSGWTSGRLTDTQYF. The CDR3 DNA sequence: TGTGCCAGCAGCGGGTGGACTAGCGGGAGGCTTACAGATACGCAGTATTTT.

As DNA, the CDR3 is TGTGCCACCAGCAGAGATTTGTTGCTAGCGGGAGGCCTTGGTAGTTCGCAGTTCTTC. Translation gives CATSRDLLLAGGLGSSQFF. The chain combines TRBV15 with TRBJ2-1; 11 bases are shared with TRBD2. The V gene end was trimmed by 0 bases and the J gene end by 12 bases; junction bases not matched to a gene: 19. The V gene's germline CDR1 is LNHNV and CDR2 YYDKDF (reference sequence). The CDR3 totals 19 residues. Supplemented by reference TRBV15 and TRBJ2-1, the full variable domain reads DAMVIQNPRYQVTQFGKPVTLSCSQTLNHNVMYWYQQKSSQAPKLLFHYYDKDFNNEADTPDNFQSRRPNTSFCFLDIRSPGLGDTAMYLCATSRDLLLAGGLGSSQFFGPGTRLTVL.

The gene calls are TRBV6-1 and TRBJ2-4, with TRBD2 matching 9 bases. The CDR3 covers 14 residues. V dropped 5 bases and J dropped 8; count of bases not matched to a gene: 7. Germline-derived CDR1 and CDR2 are MNHNS and SASEGT. CDR3 DNA: TGTGCCAGCAGTCCGGGACTAGCCTCGGACATTCAGTACTTC. Translating gives CASSPGLASDIQYF.

This rearrangement joins TRBV7-2 to TRBJ2-2, with TRBD2 as a possible D gene (5 bases). The CDR3 is 16 residues long. Germline assignment: CDR1 SGHTA and CDR2 FQGNSA. Trimming left V 2 bases short and J 1 base short, with 11 bases between. CDR3 loop: CASSLNGGGNTGELFF. The CDR3 nucleotides are TGTGCCAGCAGCTTAAACGGAGGAGGGAACACCGGGGAGCTGTTTTTT.

J is TRBJ1-6 and V is TRBV6-6, with 7 bases lining up with TRBD1. The germline CDR1 and CDR2 sequences are MNHNY and SVGAGI (reference sequence). The CDR3 runs 13 residues. Unmatched junction bases numbered 6, after V lost 6 bases and J lost 10 bases. The CDR3 reads CASSQDRVSPLHF. The CDR3 bases are TGTGCCAGCAGCCAAGACAGGGTGTCACCCCTCCACTTT.

The chain is built from TRBV10-3 and TRBJ2-1; 13 nucleotides align to TRBD2. J was trimmed by 5 bases and V by 7 bases; bases with no gene match: 5. This CDR3 region has 15 residues. The germline gives CDR1 ENHRY, CDR2 SYGVKD. CDR3 nucleotides: TGTGCCATCAAAACGACTAGCGGGGGGAACAATGAGCAGTTCTTC. Its translation is CAIKTTSGGNNEQFF.

The chain couples TRBV6-1 to TRBJ2-3, with D tentatively TRBD1 (6 bases). Germline CDR1 is MNHNS and CDR2 is SASEGT. V was pared by 0 bases and J by 1 base, with 17 bases between. This CDR3 has 18 amino acids. The CDR3 reads CASSEAFAGRGGTDTQYF. Here the CDR3 DNA reads TGTGCCAGCAGTGAAGCTTTTGCTGGCAGGGGAGGCACAGATACGCAGTATTTT.

This chain uses TRBV4-2 with TRBJ2-6; weak D call: TRBD1 (5 bases). Trimming cost V 5 bases and J 1 base, with 9 bases left between them. Germline CDR1 LGHNA, CDR2 YNFKEQ. The CDR3 is 15 amino acids. The CDR3, as DNA: TGTGCCAGCAGCGAAAAGGGGTCTGGGGCCAACGTCCTGACTTTC. Residues: CASSEKGSGANVLTF.

The gene calls are TRBV5-1 and TRBJ2-2; 9 nucleotides agree with TRBD1. The CDR3 runs 16 residues. The germline V gene has CDR1 SGHRS and CDR2 YFSETQ. J lost 4 bases, V lost 5 bases, and 9 bases had no gene match. The CDR3 loop is CASSLQGAEVTGELFF. CDR3 coding DNA: TGCGCCAGCAGTTTACAGGGGGCGGAGGTCACCGGGGAGCTGTTTTTT.

The chain uses TRBV4-1 and TRBJ2-1; 8 positions agree with TRBD2. The CDR3 extends over 14 amino acids. In germline, CDR1 is MGHRA, CDR2 YSYEKL. V lost 0 bases and J lost 7; bases outside the gene matches: 2. The CDR3 loop reads CASSQELAANEQFF. DNA of the CDR3: TGCGCCAGCAGCCAAGAACTAGCGGCAAATGAGCAGTTCTTC.

The chain uses TRBV10-3 and TRBJ1-6; D is uncertain. Trimming took off 3 bases at V and 9 bases at J, with 12 bases between the two ends. The CDR3 is 14 amino acids. Germline CDR1 is ENHRY and CDR2 is SYGVKD. CDR3 residues: CAISDGLLVSPLHF. CDR3 nucleotide sequence: TGTGCCATCAGTGATGGGCTTTTGGTTTCACCCCTCCACTTT.

The chain links TRBV27 to TRBJ2-3; the D gene is possibly TRBD2 (6 bases). V was shortened by 4 bases and J by 1 base, with 12 bases between the two germline ends. CDR1 is MNHEY and CDR2 is SMNVEV in the germline V gene (reference sequence). CDR3 length: 15 residues. The CDR3 DNA follows: TGTGCCAGCAGTTCTCAAGCGGGTGGCACAGATACGCAGTATTTT. Protein product: CASSSQAGGTDTQYF.

The chain uses TRBV7-2 and TRBJ2-5, with 7 bases lining up with TRBD1. The J call may be mistaken, given a closer DNA end match to TRBJ2-7. There are 13 residues in the CDR3. Germline CDR1 and CDR2: SGHTA and FQGNSA. CDR3 sequence reads: CASSSRTGYEQYF. The CDR3 DNA is TGTGCCAGCAGCTCCCGGACAGGCTACGAGCAGTACTTC.

This sequence joins TRBV28 and TRBJ1-5, with 8 bases matching TRBD1. CDR1 and CDR2 (germline): MDHEN, SYDVKM. Trimming took 2 bases from V and 4 from J; bases not matched to a gene: 4. The CDR3 runs to 15 residues. The CDR3 nucleotides read TGTGCCAGCAGTTTAGCAGGGGGCGCGAATCAGCCCCAGCATTTT. Translation: CASSLAGGANQPQHF.

This chain uses TRBV5-4 with TRBJ2-7; no definite D call. The length of the CDR3 is 13 residues. Trimming shortened V by 1 base and J by 6 bases, and 11 bases separated the two germline ends. Germline CDR1 SGHNT, CDR2 YYREEE (reference sequence). CDR3: CASSLLGSSEQYF. The CDR3 DNA is TGTGCCAGCAGCTTGTTGGGCAGTAGCGAGCAGTACTTC.

V is TRBV5-8 and J is TRBJ1-6; D gene ambiguous. The V gene's germline CDR1 is SGHTS and CDR2 YDEGEE. Between the trimmed V and J ends, which lost 4 bases and 0 bases, there was a span of 8 bases. The CDR3 consists of 15 residues. The CDR3 here is CASSDRSSYNSPLHF. In nucleotides, the CDR3 is TGTGCCAGCAGCGACCGGAGCTCCTATAATTCACCCCTCCACTTT.